This T cell receptor beta chain was captured in a study of early T cells in non-severe SARS-CoV-2 infection. Study-level background: Sequencing of unsorted whole blood was done on bulk RNA, leaving chains unpaired. Findings and limits, study-wide: VDJdb-based annotation leaned toward anti-spike CD8 responses and missed private and CD4 specificities.

The library protocol tagged individual cDNA molecules with unique molecular identifiers. TCRdb ran MiXCR on the 5' RACE reads and lists one entry per CDR3 protein. The table has tens of thousands of distinct CDR3 sequences, 5% to 6% seen once; the top ten hold 5.5% to 7%. The CDR3 consists of 13 residues. Germline-derived CDR1 and CDR2 are MNHNS and SASEGT. The V end was cut by 2 bases, the J end by 7 bases, with 9 bases between. This clonotype occurred a few times. The target antigen is unknown. The sample was whole blood, taken at baseline. V is TRBV6-1 and J is TRBJ2-1; possibly TRBD2 for D (6 bases). The TCR was taken from an adult who was a healthcare worker with PCR-confirmed SARS-CoV-2 infection or an uninfected control (not recorded which). The CDR3: CASSEPGRNEQFF. For the CDR3, the DNA is TGTGCCAGCAGTGAACCAGGGAGGAATGAGCAGTTCTTC.